This paragraph covers one T cell receptor (beta chain) sequence. The clone's antigen remains unknown. No base quality values were provided; no much bigger clone lies one nucleotide off. Genomic DNA was isolated from the sorted cells so that the TCRbeta CDR3 region could be sequenced. The immunoSEQ Assay was used for sequencing of TCRbeta CDR3 regions. This immuneACCESS table, as held by TCRdb, lists in-frame sequences with V and J called but not all clones. Of the missing ones, under half trace to an unresolved V gene in checked studies; the others have no known cause. Across this sample there are about 93,000 clones, with 94% seen only once. Approximately 2.4% of the sample goes to the ten largest clones. Patients with a history of autoimmune disease or receiving systemic immunosuppression were excluded from the trial. Peripheral blood for TCR sequencing was collected from all dose cohorts at baseline, on cycle 4 day 1, and on cycle 7 day 1. Samples came from an open-label, multicenter, first-in-human phase I dose-escalation trial of ivuxolimab. The trial enrolled adults with locally advanced or metastatic head and neck squamous cell, hepatocellular, melanoma or renal cell carcinoma. Before TCR sequencing, CD4+ T cells and CD8+ T cells from peripheral blood were sorted into separate populations.

CDR1 and CDR2 (MNHEY, SVGAGI) derive from the germline V gene. Inclusive of the bounding cysteine and phenylalanine, the CDR3 is 13 residues long. Of all the DNA, just the CDR3 is kept, 39 bases in frame from base 1. The V and J ends are trimmed by 2 bases and 0 bases, leaving 5 bases between them. The record originates from a study of OX40 agonist ivuxolimab in advanced cancers. Study-wide context: Ivuxolimab was an agonistic, fully human IgG2 monoclonal antibody directed against OX40 (CD134), a costimulatory receptor. The point of sequencing TCRbeta in the periphery was to test whether ivuxolimab changed TCR sequence diversity and drove clonal T-cell expansion. Intravenous ivuxolimab was administered to patients every 2 weeks at six dose levels: 0.01, 0.1, 0.3, 1.5, 3 and 10 mg/kg. Partial responses occurred in three dose-escalation patients: two with cutaneous melanoma and one with hepatocellular carcinoma. A male proportion of about 79% and a mean age of approximately 61 years, ranging from roughly 20 to 80, were recorded for the dose-escalation cohort. Patients were allowed to have had prior anti-PD-1, anti-PD-L1 or anti-CTLA-4 therapy, and less than 45% of the dose-escalation patients had previously received checkpoint inhibitors. The monotherapy dose-escalation portion (N of about 57 patients) of the phase I ivuxolimab trial is reported in the paper. Among the approximately 50 dose-escalation patients, 19 had hepatocellular carcinoma, roughly 15 melanoma, 9 renal cell carcinoma and 9 head and neck cancer.

The full study reports these points: Clonal expansion of both CD4+ and CD8+ blood T cells was observed from baseline to week 6 at doses 0.1 to 3.0 mg/kg. In the 0.1-3.0 mg/kg groups, partial responders were among the patients with the lowest normalized peripheral clonal expansion, particularly in CD8+ T cells. After ivuxolimab, CD8+ T cells had more expanded clones than CD4+ T cells on average. The antigen specificity of the peripheral T cells that underwent clonal expansion was not determined. Low levels of normalized T-cell clonal expansion were also seen in some patients who did not respond.

The sequence was collected from an adult with an advanced solid tumor such as melanoma, head and neck, liver or kidney cancer. Source: CD4+ or CD8+ T cells sorted from blood, taken in a trial of the OX40 agonist ivuxolimab. The chain was built from TRBV6-5 and TRBJ2-7, and TRBD2 may be the D gene, going by 5 matching bases. The base sequence is TGTGCCAGCAGTTACGGAGGCTCCTACGAGCAGTACTTC. This sequence encodes CASSYGGSYEQYF.